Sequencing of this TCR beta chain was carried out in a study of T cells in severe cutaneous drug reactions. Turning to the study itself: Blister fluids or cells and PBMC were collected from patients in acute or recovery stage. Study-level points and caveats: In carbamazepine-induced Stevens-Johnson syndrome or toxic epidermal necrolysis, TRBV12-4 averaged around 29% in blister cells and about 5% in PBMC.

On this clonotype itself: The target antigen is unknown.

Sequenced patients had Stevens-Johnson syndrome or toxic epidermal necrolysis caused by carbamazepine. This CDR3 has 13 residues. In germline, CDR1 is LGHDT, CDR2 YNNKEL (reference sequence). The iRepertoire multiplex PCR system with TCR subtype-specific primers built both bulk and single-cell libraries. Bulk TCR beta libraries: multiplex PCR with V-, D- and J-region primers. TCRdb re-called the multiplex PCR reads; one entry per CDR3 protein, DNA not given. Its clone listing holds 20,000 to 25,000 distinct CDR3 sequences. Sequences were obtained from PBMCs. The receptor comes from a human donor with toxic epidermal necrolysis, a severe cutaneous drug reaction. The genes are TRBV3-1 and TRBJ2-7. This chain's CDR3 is CASSQTPYYEQYF.